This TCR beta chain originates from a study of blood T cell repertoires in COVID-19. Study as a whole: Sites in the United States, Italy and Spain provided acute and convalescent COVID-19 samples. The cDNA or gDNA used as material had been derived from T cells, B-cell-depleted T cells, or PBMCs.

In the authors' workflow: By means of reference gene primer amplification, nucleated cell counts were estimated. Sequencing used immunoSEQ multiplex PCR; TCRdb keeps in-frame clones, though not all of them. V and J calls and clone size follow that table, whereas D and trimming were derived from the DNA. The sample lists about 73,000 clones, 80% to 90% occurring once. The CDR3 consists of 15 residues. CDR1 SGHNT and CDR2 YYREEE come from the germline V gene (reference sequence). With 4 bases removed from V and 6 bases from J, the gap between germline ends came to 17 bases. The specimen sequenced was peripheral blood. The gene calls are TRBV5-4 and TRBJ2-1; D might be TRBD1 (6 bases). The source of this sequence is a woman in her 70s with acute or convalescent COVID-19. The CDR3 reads CASSAAGDSLNEQFF. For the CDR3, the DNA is TGTGCCAGCAGCGCGGCAGGGGATTCCCTCAATGAGCAGTTCTTC.